This T cell receptor beta chain is from a study of T cells after posttransplantation cyclophosphamide. TCRdb's copy holds only in-frame clones and misses some; the assay was immunoSEQ multiplex PCR. The profile shows about 18,000 clones, around 78% of them singletons. Study findings and constraints: Skin or GI-infiltrating T cells shared few TRB sequences with blood. Later post-transplant blood repertoires were often dominated by donor CD8+ memory clones.

CDR3 length equals 13 residues. Germline assignment: CDR1 SGHRS and CDR2 YFSETQ. V lost 4 bases and J lost 5; bases outside the gene matches: 5. About this clone: Its antigen is as yet unknown.

The source of this sequence is a man in his thirties or forties in good health and a related stem cell transplant donor. This chain uses TRBV5-1 with TRBJ1-1, with 7 positions matching TRBD1. The sequencing sample was made of memory CD4+ T cells sorted from blood. For the CDR3, the DNA is TGCGCCAGCAGCCACCGACAGGGAACTGAAGCTTTCTTT. It is translated as CASSHRQGTEAFF.